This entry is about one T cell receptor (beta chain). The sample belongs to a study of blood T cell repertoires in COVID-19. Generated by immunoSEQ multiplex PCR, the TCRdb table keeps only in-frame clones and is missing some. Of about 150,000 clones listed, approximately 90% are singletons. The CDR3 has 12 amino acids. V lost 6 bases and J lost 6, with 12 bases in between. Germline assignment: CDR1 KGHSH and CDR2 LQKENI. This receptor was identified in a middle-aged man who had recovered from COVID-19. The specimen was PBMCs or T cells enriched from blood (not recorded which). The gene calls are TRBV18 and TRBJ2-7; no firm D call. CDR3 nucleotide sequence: TGTGCCAGCTCCCCTAATCCTTCCGAGCAGTACTTC. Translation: CASSPNPSEQYF.